These 11 T cell receptor beta chains came from one sample sequenced in a study of T cell repertoires in cytomegalovirus infection (dated by TCRdb to between 2019 and 2020). Their target antigens are unknown. TCRdb names Illumina HiSeq 1500 as the instrument used. The public reads were run again by TCRdb, first through fastp at Q25 and then through MiXCR, and only productive beta chains were kept. All rows with the same CDR3 protein become a single entry with the most common DNA and genes. The sample table contains approximately 990,000 distinct CDR3 sequences; only one count was recorded for 31% of them. Of the sample, 13% is held by the ten largest clones. The treatment or condition label on this specimen signifies: in vitro stimulation with specific CMV peptide epitopes to enrich CMV-specific T cells. This material consisted of cultured CD8+ T cells from PBMCs, taken from culture after CMV antigen stimulation. These TCRs come from a human donor in good health (CMV status not recorded). Some clones in this sample may be carry-over from other donors' samples.

This sequence joins TRBV7-9 and TRBJ2-7; TRBD2 is a possible D gene (6 bases). Germline CDR1 reads SEHNR; CDR2 reads FQNEAQ (reference sequence). Trimming removed 5 bases from V and 5 bases from J, with 22 bases in between. The CDR3 spans 16 residues. The DNA for the CDR3 is TGTGCCAGCAGCCGAACAGAGCGGGTTTCGATCCACGAGCAGTACGTC. It specifies CASSRTERVSIHEQYV.

The genes are TRBV27 and TRBJ2-2, with 8 positions matching TRBD1. V shed 6 bases, J shed 6 bases, and the junction held 6 bases outside the gene matches. Germline values: CDR1 MNHEY, CDR2 SMNVEV (reference sequence). The CDR3 is made up of 14 amino acids. The CDR3 nucleotides are TGTGCCAGCAGGACAGGGGATTCATCCGGGGAGCTGTTTTTT. Translation: CASRTGDSSGELFF.

This clonotype was counted only a few times. J is TRBJ1-1 and V is TRBV19; D gene ambiguous. Germline CDR1 is LNHDA and CDR2 is SQIVND (reference sequence). CDR3 length: 13 residues. Trimming left V 3 bases short and J 5 bases short, with 10 bases between. CDR3 residues: CASSIGPNTEAFF. CDR3 nucleotide sequence: TGTGCCAGTAGTATTGGGCCTAATACTGAAGCTTTCTTT.

This clonotype was recorded a few times. The chain combines TRBV6-6 with TRBJ1-3; D is possibly TRBD1 (6 bases). There are 15 residues in the CDR3. V was trimmed by 2 bases and J by 3 bases, leaving 11 bases between them. Germline V lookup: CDR1 MNHNY, CDR2 SVGAGI (reference sequence). The CDR3 region has the DNA TGTGCCAGCAGTTACCCCGGACAGTTTGGAAACACCATATATTTT. Protein product: CASSYPGQFGNTIYF.

The rearrangement links TRBV19 to TRBJ2-7; tentative D call: TRBD1 (6 bases). Trimming removed 1 base from V and 5 bases from J, with 12 bases in between. The germline V gene encodes CDR1 LNHDA and CDR2 SQIVND (reference sequence). The CDR3 has 14 residues. The CDR3 nucleotides read TGTGCCAGTAGTATAGGAGGCAGGGGTAACGAGCAGTACTTC. Protein: CASSIGGRGNEQYF.

The rearrangement joins TRBV15 to TRBJ2-1; 11 positions match TRBD2. The CDR3 runs to 16 residues. Per germline, CDR1 LNHNV and CDR2 YYDKDF (reference sequence). The trim removed 1 base at V and 8 bases at J, leaving 7 bases unmatched. The CDR3 sequence: CATSRGSGGGVHEQFF. CDR3 coding DNA: TGTGCCACCAGCAGAGGTAGCGGGGGGGGGGTGCATGAGCAGTTCTTC.

The chain carries TRBV12-3 or TRBV12-4 and TRBJ1-2, with D perhaps matching TRBD1 (5 bases). The germline V and J ends were trimmed by 8 bases and 2 bases, with 24 bases remaining between them. The CDR3 loop spans 17 amino acids. The CDR3 loop reads CASYRGGGAGWNYGYTF. The CDR3 DNA reads as TGTGCCAGCTACCGGGGTGGGGGTGCCGGTTGGAACTATGGCTACACCTTC.

This clonotype occurred a few times. DNA of the CDR3: TGTGCCAGCAGCTTACGCCGACCCTTCCTCGGGGATGTTAACTATGGCTACACCTTC. Residues: CASSLRRPFLGDVNYGYTF. The chain combines TRBV7-9 with TRBJ1-2, with D unresolved. The V gene lost 2 bases and the J gene lost 1 base, with 23 bases spanning the gap. CDR1 and CDR2 (germline): SEHNR, FQNEAQ (reference sequence). There are 19 residues in the CDR3.

V and J are TRBV2 and TRBJ1-2, with a weak D call TRBD1 (5 bases). The length of the CDR3 is 10 residues. V lost 6 bases and J 14 bases, leaving 13 bases between the germline ends. From germline, CDR1 is SNHLY and CDR2 FYNNEI. CDR3 sequence: CASRYRLSTF. The CDR3 region has the DNA TGTGCCAGCAGGTACAGGCTATCGACCTTC.

The rearrangement uses TRBV27 and TRBJ2-7, with D possibly TRBD2 on 6 matching bases. Trimming cost V 10 bases and J 4 bases, with 11 bases left between them. The CDR3 loop spans 11 amino acids. CDR1 and CDR2 from the germline V gene are MNHEY and SMNVEV (reference sequence). CDR3 in amino acids: CATSSVYEQYF. The CDR3 coding sequence is TGTGCCACCTCTAGCGTGTACGAGCAGTACTTC.

The J gene is TRBJ1-2, the V gene TRBV27; no reliable D call. The germline gives CDR1 MNHEY, CDR2 SMNVEV (reference sequence). V shed 2 bases and J shed 4 bases, with 14 bases lying between them. CDR3 size: 15 residues. The CDR3 sequence: CASSLSPYGPYGYTF. The CDR3 nucleotides are TGTGCCAGCAGTTTAAGCCCCTATGGACCCTATGGCTACACCTTC.